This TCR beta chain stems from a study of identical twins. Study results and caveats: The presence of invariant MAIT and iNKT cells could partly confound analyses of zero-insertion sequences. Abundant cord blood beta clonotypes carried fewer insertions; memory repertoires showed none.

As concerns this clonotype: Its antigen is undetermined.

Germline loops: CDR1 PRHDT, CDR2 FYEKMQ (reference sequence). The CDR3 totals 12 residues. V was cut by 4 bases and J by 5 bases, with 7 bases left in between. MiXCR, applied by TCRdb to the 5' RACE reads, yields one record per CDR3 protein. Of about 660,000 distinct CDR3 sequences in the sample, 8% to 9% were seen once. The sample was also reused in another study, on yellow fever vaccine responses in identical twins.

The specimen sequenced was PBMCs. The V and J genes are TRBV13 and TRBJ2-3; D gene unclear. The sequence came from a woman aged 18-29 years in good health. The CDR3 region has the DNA TGTGCCAGCAGCTCGATAGGAGATACGCAGTATTTT. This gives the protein CASSSIGDTQYF.